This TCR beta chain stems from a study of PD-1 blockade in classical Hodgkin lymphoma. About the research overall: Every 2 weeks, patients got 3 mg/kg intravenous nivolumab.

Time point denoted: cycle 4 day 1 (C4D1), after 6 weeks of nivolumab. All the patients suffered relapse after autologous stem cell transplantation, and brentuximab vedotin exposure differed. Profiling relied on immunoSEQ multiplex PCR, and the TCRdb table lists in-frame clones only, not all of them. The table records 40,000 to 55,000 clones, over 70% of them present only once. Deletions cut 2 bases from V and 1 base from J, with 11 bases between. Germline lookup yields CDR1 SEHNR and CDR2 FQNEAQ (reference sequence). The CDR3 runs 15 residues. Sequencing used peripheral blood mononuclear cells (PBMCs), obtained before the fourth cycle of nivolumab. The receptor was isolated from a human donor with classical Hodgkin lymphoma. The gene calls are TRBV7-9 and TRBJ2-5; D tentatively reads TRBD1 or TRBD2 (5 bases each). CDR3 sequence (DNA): TGTGCCAGCAGCTTACTGGGGGACCTCCAAGAGACCCAGTACTTC. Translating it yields CASSLLGDLQETQYF. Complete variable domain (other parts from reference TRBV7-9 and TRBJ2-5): DTGVSQNPRHKITKRGQNVTFRCDPISEHNRLYWYRQTLGQGPEFLTYFQNEAQLEKSRLLSDRFSAERPKGSFSTLEIQRTEQGDSAMYLCASSLLGDLQETQYFGPGTRLLVL.